This T cell receptor (beta chain) stems from a study of blood T cell repertoires in COVID-19. Across the study: PBMCs, B-cell-depleted T cells, or T cells provided the cDNA or gDNA that made up the material.

Original handling: Amplification of reference gene primers was used by the study to estimate nucleated cell counts. Repertoires were generated with immunoSEQ multiplex PCR, while TCRdb's copy carries only in-frame clones and drops some. Clone size and the V and J calls come from that table; the DNA yielded D and trimming. The sample has about 200,000 clones, approximately 88% seen once. J gave up 3 bases and V 1 base, and 12 bases lay outside the gene matches. The germline CDR1 and CDR2 sequences are GTSNPN and SVGIG (reference sequence). This CDR3 is built from 18 residues. This sequence was found in a man aged 40-55 years with acute or convalescent COVID-19. Sequenced sample: peripheral blood. The chain uses TRBV30 and TRBJ1-5, with TRBD1 matching over 10 bases. CDR3 coding DNA: TGTGCCTGGAGTGGGGGACAGGGGCGTGGGGCAGTCAATCAGCCCCAGCATTTT. Translated: CAWSGGQGRGAVNQPQHF.